The rows below give T cell receptor beta chains drawn from one sample of a study of identical twins. A single record per CDR3 protein comes from TCRdb applying MiXCR to the 5' RACE reads. In the table there are about 890,000 distinct CDR3 sequences, 10% to 15% of which are singletons. These records were also assigned to another study, of yellow fever vaccine responses in identical twins.

The sample comprised PBMCs. The receptor source for this set is a woman aged 18-29 years in good health. Both conserved end residues are part of each CDR3. Each record gives: D gene, clone size, V gene, J gene, CDR3 DNA, CDR3 protein. D genes are given only for firm matches. Only part of the rows carry a size: once, few, many, or a class if the clone is expanded.

.	few	TRBV12-3/TRBV12-4	TRBJ2-1	TGTGCCAGTTCCGCCGGGGGAAATTTTGGCAATGAGCAGTTCTTC	CASSAGGNFGNEQFF
.	.	TRBV20-1	TRBJ1-1	TGCAGTGCTAGATCCCCACCGGGGCAAGGATGGTTTCGGACTGAAGCTTTCTTT	CSARSPPGQGWFRTEAFF
TRBD2	.	TRBV7-2	TRBJ2-1	TGTGCCAGCAGCCGAGCGGGGTTCTCCTACAATGAGCAGTTCTTC	CASSRAGFSYNEQFF
.	few	TRBV11-2	TRBJ2-1	TGTGCCAGCAGCTTAGATCCCAGGTGGAATGAGCAGTTCTTC	CASSLDPRWNEQFF
.	.	TRBV18	TRBJ1-1	TGTGCCAGCTCAAACCGGGGGGGGAACACTGAAGCTTTCTTT	CASSNRGGNTEAFF
TRBD1	few	TRBV5-1	TRBJ1-6	TGCGCCAGCAGCTTTGGGACAGGTCGTTCACCCCTCCACTTT	CASSFGTGRSPLHF
.	.	TRBV5-1	TRBJ2-7	TGCGCCAGCAGCTTGGGGCTGACAGCTACCTACGAGCAGTACTTC	CASSLGLTATYEQYF
TRBD2	many	TRBV20-1	TRBJ2-7	TGCAGTGCTAGAGATTGGCTAGCGGGGGGACACTCCTACGAGCAGTACTTC	CSARDWLAGGHSYEQYF
TRBD2	.	TRBV2	TRBJ2-3	TGTGCCAGCAGCCCTAGTCGTGCTAGCGGGAGTGATACGCAGTATTTT	CASSPSRASGSDTQYF
.	many	TRBV25-1	TRBJ2-5	TGTGCCAGCAGGTGGGGGGAGACCCAGTACTTC	CASRWGETQYF
.	many	TRBV27	TRBJ2-7	TGTGCCAGCAGTCTCTCGGGACTCCCATACGAGCAGTACTTC	CASSLSGLPYEQYF
.	many	TRBV5-6	TRBJ2-1	TGTGCCAGCAGCTTAGGCGGGGTCGACTACTACAATGAGCAGTTCTTC	CASSLGGVDYYNEQFF
TRBD2	few	TRBV15	TRBJ2-1	TGTGCCACCAGTAAGACTAGCACTGATGAGCAGTTCTTC	CATSKTSTDEQFF
.	.	TRBV10-3	TRBJ2-5	TGTGCCACCGCAGATTCCCAAGAGACCCAGTACTTC	CATADSQETQYF
.	many	TRBV5-1	TRBJ1-1	TGCGCCAGCAGCTTCTCCCCTTCCATGAACACTGAAGCTTTCTTT	CASSFSPSMNTEAFF
TRBD1	few	TRBV4-2	TRBJ1-2	TGTGCCAGCAGCCCGACAGGGACTATAAACTATGGCTACACCTTC	CASSPTGTINYGYTF
TRBD1	many	TRBV20-1	TRBJ2-7	TGCAGTGCTAGTATGAGGGACAGGGGAGGCGAGCAGTACTTC	CSASMRDRGGEQYF
TRBD1	.	TRBV2	TRBJ1-1	TGTGCCAGCATTCAACAGGGGGCGGTTAACACTGAAGCTTTCTTT	CASIQQGAVNTEAFF
.	.	TRBV12-3/TRBV12-4	TRBJ2-3	TGTGCCAGCAGTTTGCTTCGCGGCATGGCAGATACGCAGTATTTT	CASSLLRGMADTQYF
TRBD1	few	TRBV27	TRBJ1-5	TGTGCCAGCAGTTTCACAGGGGTTGGTGGGTTGAATTTT	CASSFTGVGGLNF
TRBD1	.	TRBV12-3/TRBV12-4	TRBJ2-7	TGTGCCAGCAGTCCCCGGGGACAGGGGGCTTTCCACGAGCAGTACTTC	CASSPRGQGAFHEQYF
TRBD2	.	TRBV27	TRBJ2-3	TGTGCCAGCAGTACAAGCGGGGGTACCTCGGATACGCAGTATTTT	CASSTSGGTSDTQYF
.	.	TRBV12-3/TRBV12-4	TRBJ1-1	TGTGCCAGCAGCTCCGGGTCACCTAAAGCTTTCTTT	CASSSGSPKAFF
.	few	TRBV2	TRBJ2-4	TGTGCCAGCAGTGAAAACCGCGTAGCCAAAAACATTCAGTACTTC	CASSENRVAKNIQYF
TRBD1	.	TRBV5-1	TRBJ2-6	TGCGCCAGCAGCTTAAGACAGGGGATAGCCTCTGGGGCCAACGTCCTGACTTTC	CASSLRQGIASGANVLTF
TRBD1	few	TRBV20-1	TRBJ2-1	TGCAGTGCCACACCGGGACAGGGGGTCAATGAGCAGTTCTTC	CSATPGQGVNEQFF
.	many	TRBV5-1	TRBJ1-1	TGCGCCAGCAGCTCGAACTCGAACACTGAAGCTTTCTTT	CASSSNSNTEAFF
.	few	TRBV6-5	TRBJ2-7	TGTGCCAGCAGTTACCGGGGGCAGTCGGGAGTGAGCGAGCAGTACTTC	CASSYRGQSGVSEQYF
.	.	TRBV6-1	TRBJ1-1	TGTGCCAGCAGTGAACACGGGGAAGGCACTGAAGCTTTCTTT	CASSEHGEGTEAFF
.	few	TRBV5-1	TRBJ2-5	TGCGCCAGCAGCTTGGAGACTGAACAAGAGACCCAGTACTTC	CASSLETEQETQYF
.	.	TRBV7-9	TRBJ2-7	TGTGCCATCTCATCGGACCGGGACTTGTCCTACGAGCAGTACTTC	CAISSDRDLSYEQYF
.	.	TRBV7-8	TRBJ2-7	TGTGCCAGCAGCTGGGGGGCGGGAAGCGAGCAGTACTTC	CASSWGAGSEQYF
.	few	TRBV7-8	TRBJ1-1	TGTGCCAGCAGCTTAGCGTCGAGAGGAACTGAAGCTTTCTTT	CASSLASRGTEAFF
.	.	TRBV6-1	TRBJ2-7	TGTGCCAGCAGTCTTACCAGGGGTTCCTCCTACGAGCAGTACTTC	CASSLTRGSSYEQYF
.	.	TRBV10-3	TRBJ2-2	TGTGCCATCAGTGATAGCGGAGGGGAGCTGTTTTTT	CAISDSGGELFF
.	.	TRBV13	TRBJ2-2	TGTGCCAGCAGCTCCTCTCGAACAATAACCGGGGAGCTGTTTTTT	CASSSSRTITGELFF
.	few	TRBV20-1	TRBJ2-5	TGCAGTGCTGCCAGGGGGGGGCAAGAGACCCAGTACTTC	CSAARGGQETQYF
TRBD1	few	TRBV27	TRBJ1-1	TGTGCCAGCAGTTTATGGCCAGGGGGTGAAGCTTTCTTT	CASSLWPGGEAFF
.	many	TRBV20-1	TRBJ2-1	TGCAGTGCGCCTTACTGGGGGTTCTTC	CSAPYWGFF
.	few	TRBV11-3	TRBJ2-1	TGTGCCAGCAGCTCAGGGTTTGAGCAGTTCTTC	CASSSGFEQFF
.	.	TRBV7-8	TRBJ2-3	TGTGCCAGCAGCCCATCATTCACAGATACGCAGTATTTT	CASSPSFTDTQYF
.	many	TRBV29-1	TRBJ1-1	TGCAGCGAGAGCCCAGCTACCGGGTACACTGAAGCTTTCTTT	CSESPATGYTEAFF
.	.	TRBV18	TRBJ2-7	TGTGCCAGCTCACCAATATCCCCCTCCTACGAGCAGTACTTC	CASSPISPSYEQYF
TRBD1	.	TRBV29-1	TRBJ2-4	TGCAGCGCAAATTCCCCGGGACAGGGTGGCATTCAGTACTTC	CSANSPGQGGIQYF
TRBD2	.	TRBV9	TRBJ2-1	TGTGCCAGCTCACCATATTGGACTAGCGGGAAGGCTGAGCAGTTCTTC	CASSPYWTSGKAEQFF
.	.	TRBV28	TRBJ2-1	TGTGCCAGCAGGCTGGCAGGGGCCAGGTACAATGAGCAGTTCTTC	CASRLAGARYNEQFF
TRBD1	.	TRBV27	TRBJ2-3	TGTGCCAGCAGTTTTTTTGGACAGGGGACCACAGATACGCAGTATTTT	CASSFFGQGTTDTQYF
TRBD2	few	TRBV4-2	TRBJ2-3	TGTGCCAGCAGCCAAGCTAGCGGAGACACAGATACGCAGTATTTT	CASSQASGDTDTQYF
.	.	TRBV29-1	TRBJ1-1	TGCAGCGTAGAACAGGGCGCGGCTTTCTTT	CSVEQGAAFF
TRBD2	many	TRBV15	TRBJ2-2	TGTGCCACCAGGTCGGGAGGGCACGCGAACACCGGGGAGCTGTTTTTT	CATRSGGHANTGELFF
TRBD2	.	TRBV12-3/TRBV12-4	TRBJ2-1	TGTGCCAGCACAACACCAAGGGGGCTAGCGGGAGACAATGAGCAGTTCTTC	CASTTPRGLAGDNEQFF
.	many	TRBV12-3/TRBV12-4	TRBJ1-2	TGTGCCAGCAGTTTTGAGGGGAACCATGGCTACACCTTC	CASSFEGNHGYTF
TRBD2	.	TRBV10-3	TRBJ2-5	TGTGCCATCGCTAGCGGGGAGGGGGAGACCCAGTACTTC	CAIASGEGETQYF